The clone carrying this TCR beta chain was observed a handful of times. The data were taken from a study of T cell responses to AZD1222 COVID-19 vaccine. Germline-derived CDR1 and CDR2 are SGHAT and FQNNGV. CDR3 length: 15 residues. With V trimmed by 0 bases and J by 8 bases, 9 bases remained unmatched. Second doses were pooled across both intervals (about 4 or about 12 weeks). Produced via immunoSEQ multiplex PCR; TCRdb's table is partial and in-frame only. Here the sample spans over 100,000 clones, approximately 90% being singletons. The rearrangement joins TRBV11-2 to TRBJ1-2; 7 bases align to TRBD1. This TCR was sampled from an adult who received the AZD1222 COVID-19 vaccine. Sequences were derived from peripheral blood, sampled 28 days after the second AZD1222 dose. The CDR3 bases are TGTGCCAGCAGCTTAGAAGGGTCGACAGGGCACGGCTACACCTTC. Protein product: CASSLEGSTGHGYTF.